This is a list of T cell receptor beta chains from one sample in a study of blood T cell repertoires in COVID-19. Method: immunoSEQ multiplex PCR; TCRdb's copy keeps in-frame clones and lacks some. This table has about 40,000 clones, about 90% appearing once. The material sequenced was peripheral blood. The receptors derive from a woman of 80 years or more with acute or convalescent COVID-19. The CDR3 runs from the conserved cysteine through the conserved F or W. D genes are given only for firm matches. Size values are once, few and many counts, or a class for expanded clones, and some rows have none.

J gene | V gene | clone size | D gene | CDR3 length | CDR3 protein | CDR3 DNA
TRBJ2-7 | TRBV7-9 | . | . | 13 | CASSVTAVYEQYF | TGTGCCAGCAGCGTTACAGCGGTCTACGAGCAGTACTTC
TRBJ2-6 | TRBV19 | . | . | 14 | CASRGLSGANVLTF | TGTGCCAGTAGGGGCCTCTCTGGGGCCAACGTCCTGACTTTC
TRBJ1-1 | TRBV3-1/TRBV3-2 | once | . | 14 | CASSQDRMNTEAFF | TGTGCCAGCAGCCAAGACAGAATGAACACTGAAGCTTTCTTT
TRBJ1-6 | TRBV19 | . | . | 15 | CASSLGAVVASPLHF | TGTGCCAGTAGTTTGGGGGCAGTAGTGGCTTCACCCCTCCACTTT
TRBJ1-2 | TRBV24-1 | . | . | 14 | CATSEGGTRFGYTF | TGTGCCACCAGTGAAGGTGGGACAAGATTTGGCTACACCTTC
TRBJ2-7 | TRBV28 | once | . | 14 | CASSLVRQGYEQYF | TGTGCCAGCAGTTTAGTAAGGCAGGGCTACGAGCAGTACTTC
TRBJ2-1 | TRBV7-3 | . | . | 14 | CASSSVGSPDEQFF | TGTGCCAGCAGCTCCGTAGGGAGCCCTGATGAGCAGTTCTTC
TRBJ2-5 | TRBV3-1/TRBV3-2 | . | TRBD2 | 16 | CASSQGLAGGRETQYF | TGTGCCAGCAGCCAGGGACTAGCGGGGGGGCGGGAGACCCAGTACTTC
TRBJ2-2 | TRBV7-2 | . | . | 17 | CASSLVVMGARTGELFF | TGTGCCAGCAGCTTAGTAGTTATGGGGGCGCGAACCGGGGAGCTGTTTTTT
TRBJ2-2 | TRBV9 | . | TRBD2 | 21 | CASSAQGSRTSGGWNTGELFF | TGTGCCAGCAGCGCTCAGGGGTCACGGACTAGCGGGGGGTGGAACACCGGGGAGCTGTTTTTT
TRBJ1-5 | TRBV30 | . | . | 16 | CAWSAKTGSAVQPQHF | TGTGCCTGGAGTGCCAAGACGGGGTCCGCCGTTCAGCCCCAGCATTTT
TRBJ2-3 | TRBV14 | . | TRBD1 | 14 | CASSLGTATDTQYF | TGTGCCAGCAGCCTAGGGACAGCCACAGATACGCAGTATTTT
TRBJ2-4 | TRBV3-1/TRBV3-2 | . | TRBD1 | 13 | CASSPGQGDIQYF | TGTGCCAGCAGCCCCGGACAGGGGGACATTCAGTACTTC
TRBJ1-1 | TRBV5-6 | . | . | 13 | CASTERRSTEAFF | TGTGCCAGCACTGAGAGGCGGTCCACTGAAGCTTTCTTT
TRBJ1-6 | TRBV30 | . | TRBD1 | 14 | CAWELRDRGSPLHF | TGTGCCTGGGAGCTCCGGGACAGGGGTTCACCCCTCCACTTT
TRBJ2-6 | TRBV7-9 | . | . | 12 | CASLPGANVLTF | TGTGCCAGCCTCCCTGGGGCCAACGTCCTGACTTTC
TRBJ2-1 | TRBV3-1/TRBV3-2 | . | . | 15 | CASSPRRGLYNEQFF | TGTGCCAGCAGCCCCCGCAGGGGCCTTTACAATGAGCAGTTCTTC
TRBJ1-2 | TRBV6-2/TRBV6-3 | . | . | 13 | CASSYAGNYGYTF | TGTGCCAGCAGTTACGCAGGGAACTATGGCTACACCTTC
TRBJ1-2 | TRBV5-4 | . | . | 13 | CASSLDQAYGYTF | TGTGCCAGCAGCTTGGATCAGGCGTATGGCTACACCTTC
TRBJ2-7 | TRBV6-5 | few | . | 13 | CASSYSSSYEQYF | TGTGCCAGCAGTTACTCGAGCTCCTACGAGCAGTACTTC
TRBJ2-7 | TRBV19 | . | TRBD2 | 16 | CASRRTSGGASYEQYF | TGTGCCAGTAGAAGGACTAGCGGGGGGGCTTCCTACGAGCAGTACTTC
TRBJ2-5 | TRBV2 | . | . | 13 | CASSDGGEETQYF | TGTGCCAGCAGTGATGGCGGAGAAGAGACCCAGTACTTC
TRBJ1-4 | TRBV30 | . | . | 17 | CAWSLPPGRTGGEKLFF | TGTGCCTGGAGTCTCCCCCCGGGACGAACGGGGGGTGAAAAACTGTTTTTT
TRBJ1-1 | TRBV29-1 | . | . | 13 | CSVERQGGGEAFF | TGCAGCGTTGAGCGGCAGGGAGGTGGTGAAGCTTTCTTT
TRBJ1-5 | TRBV6-5 | . | . | 14 | CASSQGFGNQPQHF | TGTGCCAGCAGCCAGGGTTTTGGCAATCAGCCCCAGCATTTT
TRBJ2-7 | TRBV23-1 | . | . | 15 | CASSPTPDGTYEQYF | TGCGCCAGCAGTCCGACCCCGGACGGGACCTACGAGCAGTACTTC